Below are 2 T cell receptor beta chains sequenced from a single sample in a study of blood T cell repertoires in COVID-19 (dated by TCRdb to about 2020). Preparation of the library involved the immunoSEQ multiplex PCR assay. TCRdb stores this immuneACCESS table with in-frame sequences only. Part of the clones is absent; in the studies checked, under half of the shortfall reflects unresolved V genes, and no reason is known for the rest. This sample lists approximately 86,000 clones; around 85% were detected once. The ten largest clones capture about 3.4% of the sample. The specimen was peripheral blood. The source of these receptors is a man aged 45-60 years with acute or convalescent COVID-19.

The CDR3 loop reads CASSETSTKRNEQFF. As DNA, the CDR3 is TGTGCCAGCAGCGAAACTAGTACAAAACGGAATGAGCAGTTCTTC. The chain combines TRBV2 with TRBJ2-1; a possible D gene is TRBD2 (5 bases). This CDR3 is 15 amino acids long. The V end lost 6 bases, the J end lost 7 bases, and 19 bases lay between the germline ends. Germline V gene lookup returns CDR1 SNHLY and CDR2 FYNNEI.

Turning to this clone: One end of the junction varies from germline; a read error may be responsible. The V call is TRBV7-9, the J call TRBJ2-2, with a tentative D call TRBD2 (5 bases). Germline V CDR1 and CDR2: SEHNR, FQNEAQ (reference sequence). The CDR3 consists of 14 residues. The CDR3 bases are TGTGCCAGCAGCCCCCCACGTAGCACCGGGGAGTTGTTTTTT. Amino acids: CASSPPRSTGELFF.